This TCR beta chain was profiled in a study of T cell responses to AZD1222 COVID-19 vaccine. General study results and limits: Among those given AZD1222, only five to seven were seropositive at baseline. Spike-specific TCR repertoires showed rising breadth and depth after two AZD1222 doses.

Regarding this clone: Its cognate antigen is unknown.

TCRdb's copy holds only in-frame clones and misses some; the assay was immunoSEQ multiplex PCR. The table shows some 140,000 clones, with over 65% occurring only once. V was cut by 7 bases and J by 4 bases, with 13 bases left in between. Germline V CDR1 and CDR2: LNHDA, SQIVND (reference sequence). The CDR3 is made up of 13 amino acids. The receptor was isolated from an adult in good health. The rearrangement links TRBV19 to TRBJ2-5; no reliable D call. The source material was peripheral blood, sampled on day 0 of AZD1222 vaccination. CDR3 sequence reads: CASNSGPRETQYF. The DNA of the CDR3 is TGTGCCAGTAACTCCGGGCCCAGAGAGACCCAGTACTTC.